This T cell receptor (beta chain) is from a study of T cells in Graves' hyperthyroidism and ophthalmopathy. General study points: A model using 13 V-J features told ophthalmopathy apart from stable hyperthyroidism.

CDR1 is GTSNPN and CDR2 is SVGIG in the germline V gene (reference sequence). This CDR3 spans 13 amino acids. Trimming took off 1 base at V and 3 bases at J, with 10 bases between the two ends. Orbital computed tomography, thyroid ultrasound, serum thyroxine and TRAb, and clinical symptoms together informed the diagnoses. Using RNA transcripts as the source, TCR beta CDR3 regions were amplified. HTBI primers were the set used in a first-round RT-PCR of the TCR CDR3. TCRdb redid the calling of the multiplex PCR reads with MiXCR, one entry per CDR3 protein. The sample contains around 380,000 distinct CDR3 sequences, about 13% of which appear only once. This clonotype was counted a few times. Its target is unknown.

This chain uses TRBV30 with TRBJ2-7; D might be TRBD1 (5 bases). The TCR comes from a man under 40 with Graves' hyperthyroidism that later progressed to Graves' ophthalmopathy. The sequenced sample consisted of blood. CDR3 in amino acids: CAWSEGISYEQYF. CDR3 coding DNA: TGTGCCTGGAGTGAGGGGATAAGCTACGAGCAGTACTTC.